This T cell receptor beta chain was recorded in a study of T cell responses to AZD1222 COVID-19 vaccine. In its sample, this clone was seen once. Sequencing was performed with immunoSEQ multiplex PCR; in TCRdb, only in-frame clones are kept and a portion is missing. The table includes some 130,000 clones, just over 85% detected once. Trimming shortened V by 6 bases and J by 3 bases, and 9 bases separated the two germline ends. Looked up from germline, CDR1 is DFQATT and CDR2 is SNEGSKA (reference sequence). CDR3 length equals 11 residues. The sequenced sample was peripheral blood, obtained on day 0 of AZD1222 vaccination. The rearrangement uses TRBV20-1 and TRBJ2-7; D gene ambiguous. The origin of this receptor is an adult in good health. CDR3 bases: TGCAGTGCGGTCGACATCTACGAGCAGTACTTC. Residues: CSAVDIYEQYF.